This entry lists 25 T cell receptor beta chains sequenced from one sample in a study of T cells in localized non-small cell lung cancer. Sequenced by immunoSEQ multiplex PCR; TCRdb stores in-frame clones only, minus some. The sample shows some 40,000 clones, over 85% of them seen only once. Sequenced here: peripheral blood, sampled before any cancer treatment. The receptors were sampled from a female donor older than 55 with stage I lung adenocarcinoma.

This chain joins TRBV25-1 and TRBJ2-7; D call uncertain. The CDR3 has 13 residues. Germline values: CDR1 MGHDK, CDR2 SYGVNS. Between the trimmed V and J ends, which lost 6 bases and 0 bases, there was a span of 9 bases. Here the CDR3 reads CASRLPGSYEQYF. CDR3 bases: TGTGCCAGCAGGCTCCCAGGCTCCTACGAGCAGTACTTC.

This clone was found a few times. This rearrangement joins TRBV5-4 to TRBJ2-1, with D possibly matching TRBD2 (6 bases). This CDR3 contains 12 residues. The germline V and J ends were trimmed by 7 bases and 12 bases, with 17 bases remaining between them. CDR1 is SGHNT, CDR2 YYREEE, per germline (reference sequence). The CDR3 nucleotides are TGTGCCAGCGGCCCGACTAGTTTCGGGCAGTTCTTC. Translation: CASGPTSFGQFF. Full variable domain (remainder filled in from reference TRBV5-4 and TRBJ2-1): ETGVTQSPTHLIKTRGQQVTLRCSSQSGHNTVSWYQQALGQGPQFIFQYYREEENGRGNFPPRFSGLQFPNYSSELNVNALELDDSALYLCASGPTSFGQFFGPGTRLTVL.

The rearrangement links TRBV5-1 to TRBJ2-7; 13 bases are a match to TRBD2. CDR1 is SGHRS and CDR2 is YFSETQ in the germline V gene. The CDR3 sequence is 19 residues long. V lost 4 bases, J lost 3 bases, and 16 bases stayed unmatched. In nucleotides, the CDR3 is TGCGCCAGCAGCAAGGGACTAGCGGGGATTTCTTCACCGGGCTACGAGCAGTACTTC. Encoded protein: CASSKGLAGISSPGYEQYF.

V and J are TRBV6-5 and TRBJ1-4; no firm D call. The CDR3 loop spans 14 amino acids. Deletions cut 0 bases from V and 10 bases from J, with 12 bases between. Germline assignment: CDR1 MNHEY and CDR2 SVGAGI. The CDR3 region has the DNA TGTGCCAGCAGTTACTCGGAGTCAGTCGGAAAACTGTTTTTT. Translation gives CASSYSESVGKLFF.

This clone appeared a single time. The gene calls are TRBV5-1 and TRBJ1-3; 7 nucleotides agree with TRBD1. The CDR3 has 15 amino acids. CDR1 and CDR2 (germline): SGHRS, YFSETQ. Trimming at V came to 2 bases and at J to 4 bases, leaving 6 bases not matched to a gene. CDR3 DNA: TGCGCCAGCAGCTTCTCCCAGGGGGGAGGAAACACCATATATTTT. Translation gives CASSFSQGGGNTIYF.

This sequence joins TRBV5-1 and TRBJ2-2; 11 nucleotides line up with TRBD1. This CDR3 has 16 amino acids. With V trimmed by 4 bases and J by 4 bases, 6 bases remained unmatched. Germline V gene data show CDR1 as SGHRS and CDR2 as YFSETQ. Written as DNA, the CDR3 is TGCGCCAGCAGCCGGACCGGGACAGGGGGCACCGGGGAGCTGTTTTTT. Translated: CASSRTGTGGTGELFF.

The chain joins TRBV5-1 to TRBJ1-2; the D is unclear. V was cut by 4 bases and J by 4 bases, with 14 bases left in between. The CDR3 is 14 amino acids. Germline values: CDR1 SGHRS, CDR2 YFSETQ. This CDR3 is CASSPSDRIYGYTF. The CDR3 nucleotides read TGCGCCAGCAGCCCCTCGGATCGTATCTATGGCTACACCTTC. The full variable domain, rest sourced from reference TRBV5-1 and TRBJ1-2, is KAGVTQTPRYLIKTRGQQVTLSCSPISGHRSVSWYQQTPGQGLQFLFEYFSETQRNKGNFPGRFSGRQFSNSRSEMNVSTLELGDSALYLCASSPSDRIYGYTFGSGTRLTVV.

The chain couples TRBV6-4 to TRBJ2-3; no clear D. The CDR3 length is 14 residues. Germline CDR1 and CDR2: MRHNA and SNTAGT. With 6 bases removed from V and 0 bases from J, the gap between germline ends came to 10 bases. The CDR3 DNA reads as TGTGCCAGCAGCACATCTCCTAGCACAGATACGCAGTATTTT. This gives the protein CASSTSPSTDTQYF.

In this sample, this clone turned up once. V and J are TRBV5-6 and TRBJ1-2; 7 bases align to TRBD1. Germline V gene sequence: CDR1 SGHDT, CDR2 YYEEEE. This CDR3 contains 13 residues. V trimming: 4 bases; J trimming: 3 bases; junction bases outside the gene matches: 3. CDR3 coding DNA: TGTGCCAGCAGCGTAGACAGGGACTATGGCTACACCTTC. This encodes CASSVDRDYGYTF.

The CDR3 nucleotides read TGTGCCAGCAGCTCCGGGTGGAACACTGAAGCTTTCTTT. Translating gives CASSSGWNTEAFF. The rearrangement joins TRBV6-5 to TRBJ1-1; D is ambiguous. Germline CDR1 MNHEY, CDR2 SVGAGI. The CDR3 covers 13 residues. V was cut by 6 bases and J by 1 base, with 9 bases left in between.

V gene TRBV29-1 combines with J gene TRBJ2-7; 9 nucleotides match TRBD1. V was pared by 4 bases and J by 6 bases, with 4 bases of the junction left unmatched. Per the germline V gene, CDR1 is SQVTM and CDR2 is ANQGSEA. This CDR3 spans 12 amino acids. In DNA, the CDR3 is TGCAGCGTTGGGGACAGGGCGGGCGAGCAGTACGTC. It is translated as CSVGDRAGEQYV.

The rearrangement uses TRBV2 and TRBJ2-3; no clear D. Germline V gene sequence: CDR1 SNHLY, CDR2 FYNNEI. The CDR3 sequence is 14 residues long. V lost 8 bases to trimming and J lost 2 bases, with 14 bases between them. The CDR3 DNA reads TGTGCCAGCGAAGTCCAGCACTCCACAGATACGCAGTATTTT. Encoded protein: CASEVQHSTDTQYF.

This chain links TRBV7-2 with TRBJ2-7; D call uncertain. The CDR3 length is 14 residues. Germline V lookup: CDR1 SGHTA, CDR2 FQGNSA. The V end was cut by 2 bases, the J end by 0 bases, with 8 bases between. CDR3 nucleotide sequence: TGTGCCAGCAGCTTATTATCGGCCTCCTACGAGCAGTACTTC. Residues: CASSLLSASYEQYF.

The chain carries TRBV2 and TRBJ1-5; the match to TRBD1 covers 9 bases. CDR3 length: 15 residues. Losses at the gene ends were 7 bases for V and 3 bases for J; bases not matched to a gene: 7. Germline values: CDR1 SNHLY, CDR2 FYNNEI. CDR3 nucleotide sequence: TGTGCCAGCAAACAGGGGGCACAGGACAATCAGCCCCAGCATTTT. Its translation is CASKQGAQDNQPQHF.

The chain has TRBV6-1 and TRBJ1-3, with D hard to call. Trimming removed 7 bases from V and 3 bases from J, with 10 bases in between. CDR3 length: 13 amino acids. Germline V CDR1 and CDR2: MNHNS, SASEGT. DNA for the CDR3: TGTGCCAGCAACCTCGTTGGTGGAAACACCATATATTTT. Translating it yields CASNLVGGNTIYF.

This clone was detected only once. The DNA of the CDR3 is TGTGCCAGCAGTTACTCAGGGACAGGGGCCTATGGCTACACCTTC. Translated, it gives CASSYSGTGAYGYTF. The rearrangement joins TRBV6-6 to TRBJ1-2, with 10 bases matching TRBD1. The germline V gene encodes CDR1 MNHNY and CDR2 SVGAGI (reference sequence). Losses at the gene ends were 0 bases for V and 4 bases for J; bases not matched to a gene: 2. The CDR3 has 15 residues.

This chain joins TRBV19 and TRBJ1-4, with 8 bases identical to TRBD1. Germline trimming cut 6 bases from V and 0 bases from J; bases unmatched to any gene: 6. Germline lookup yields CDR1 LNHDA and CDR2 SQIVND (reference sequence). This CDR3 comprises 16 residues. The CDR3 reads CASRMTGAATNEKLFF. The DNA for the CDR3 is TGTGCCAGTAGGATGACAGGGGCAGCAACTAATGAAAAACTGTTTTTT.

This clone was observed once. CDR3 protein: CASSQGSGGRGEQFF. CDR3 coding DNA: TGCGCCAGCAGCCAAGGCTCGGGGGGGAGAGGGGAGCAGTTCTTC. The rearrangement joins TRBV4-1 to TRBJ2-1, with 8 bases fitting TRBD2. V dropped 1 base and J dropped 10; count of bases not matched to a gene: 9. Looked up from germline, CDR1 is MGHRA and CDR2 is YSYEKL. The CDR3 runs to 15 residues.

The chain combines TRBV5-6 with TRBJ2-1; maybe TRBD1 (6 bases). The CDR3 runs to 14 residues. V was clipped by 2 bases and J by 4 bases, with 10 bases between them. From germline, CDR1 is SGHDT and CDR2 YYEEEE. The CDR3 here is CASSFIQGYNEQFF. The CDR3 DNA follows: TGTGCCAGCAGCTTTATTCAGGGGTACAATGAGCAGTTCTTC.

The genes are TRBV7-8 and TRBJ1-2; no clear D. This CDR3 is 13 amino acids long. Germline loops: CDR1 SGHVS, CDR2 FQNEAQ. V shed 5 bases and J shed 1 base, with 8 bases lying between them. CDR3 coding DNA: TGTGCCAGCAGCACCCTCGGTAACTATGGCTACACCTTC. Its protein product is CASSTLGNYGYTF.

This clone occurred a few times. V is TRBV7-9 and J is TRBJ1-6; the D is unclear. Per the germline V gene, CDR1 is SEHNR and CDR2 is FQNEAQ (reference sequence). This CDR3 spans 14 amino acids. V lost 0 bases and J 6 bases, leaving 6 bases between the germline ends. CDR3: CASSLARVNSPLHF. CDR3 nucleotides: TGTGCCAGCAGCTTAGCGCGCGTTAATTCACCCCTCCACTTT.

V is TRBV7-2 and J is TRBJ2-1; D is perhaps TRBD1 (6 bases). The CDR3 spans 14 residues. V was cut by 3 bases and J by 4 bases, with 10 bases left in between. Germline-derived CDR1 and CDR2 are SGHTA and FQGNSA. The CDR3 DNA follows: TGTGCCAGCAGCTTCCGCAGGGGATACAATGAGCAGTTCTTC. It translates to CASSFRRGYNEQFF.

This clone has a single count. The chain is built from TRBV19 and TRBJ1-5, with D possibly being TRBD1 (6 bases). CDR3 length: 13 residues. Between the trimmed V and J ends, which lost 7 bases and 4 bases, there was a span of 11 bases. From germline, CDR1 is LNHDA and CDR2 SQIVND (reference sequence). The CDR3 DNA reads as TGTGCCAGTACCCGACAGGTGAATCAGCCCCAGCATTTT. It codes for CASTRQVNQPQHF. Full variable domain (rest looked up from reference TRBV19 and TRBJ1-5): DGGITQSPKYLFRKEGQNVTLSCEQNLNHDAMYWYRQDPGQGLRLIYYSQIVNDFQKGDIAEGYSVSREKKESFPLTVTSAQKNPTAFYLCASTRQVNQPQHFGDGTRLSIL.

By share, this clone ranks as medium-sized. This chain links TRBV6-4 with TRBJ1-5; tentatively, D is TRBD1 (5 bases). The CDR3 length is 16 residues. The V end lost 6 bases, the J end lost 1 base, and 16 bases lay between the germline ends. The germline CDR1 and CDR2 sequences are MRHNA and SNTAGT. CDR3 DNA sequence: TGTGCCAGCAGCGAAGTGGCTGGGGACAGCAATCAGCCCCAGCATTTT. It encodes CASSEVAGDSNQPQHF.

The V call is TRBV5-1, the J call TRBJ1-6; no firm D call. This CDR3 has 16 residues. CDR1 and CDR2 (germline): SGHRS, YFSETQ. Between the trimmed V and J ends, which lost 3 bases and 3 bases, there was a span of 13 bases. CDR3 in DNA: TGCGCCAGCAGCTCCCAGAGTATCAACTATAATTCACCCCTCCACTTT. Translating it yields CASSSQSINYNSPLHF.